These T cell receptor beta chains were read from a single sample in a study of human T cells and chemical hapten exposure. TCRdb re-derived calls from the RACE reads in MiXCR, one entry per CDR3 protein. The table lists 300,000 to 450,000 distinct CDR3 sequences, less than 6.5% of them singletons, with approximately 2.4% in the top ten. The starting material was whole blood, obtained in connection with sensitization to the hapten diphenylcyclopropenone (DPC). These receptors were taken from a woman in her fifties or sixties with alopecia areata. Some clones in this sample may be carry-over from other donors' samples. Both conserved end residues are part of each CDR3. Each record gives: V gene, D gene, clone size, J gene, CDR3 DNA, CDR3 protein. D genes are given only for firm matches. Rows may omit the clone size; those that give it use once, few, many or a size class.

TRBV6-5	TRBD2	many	TRBJ2-3	TGTGCCAGCACCCGAGCGGGGAGGGCCGCAGATACGCAGTATTTT	CASTRAGRAADTQYF
TRBV27	.	many	TRBJ1-4	TGTGCCAGCAGCCGAGACGCAACTAATGAAAAACTGTTTTTT	CASSRDATNEKLFF
TRBV6-6	TRBD2	many	TRBJ2-5	TGTGCCAGCAGCCCCGGGACTAGCGGAATGGGGACCCAGTACTTC	CASSPGTSGMGTQYF
TRBV7-4	.	few	TRBJ1-5	TGTGCCAGCAGCTCCGAGGCGGATCAGCCCCAGCATTTT	CASSSEADQPQHF
TRBV30	.	few	TRBJ1-2	TGTGCCTGGAGGGCCGAAGGTTATGGCTACACCTTC	CAWRAEGYGYTF
TRBV5-1	TRBD2	few	TRBJ2-1	TGCGCCAGCCACACGGGAGGGACTAACTACAATGAGCAGTTCTTC	CASHTGGTNYNEQFF
TRBV27	TRBD1	.	TRBJ1-5	TGTGCCAGCAGTTGGACAGGGGAGGGTCAGCCCCAGCATTTT	CASSWTGEGQPQHF
TRBV20-1	.	few	TRBJ2-3	TGCAGTGCTAGGGTGGGCACAGATACGCAGTATTTT	CSARVGTDTQYF
TRBV6-6	.	many	TRBJ1-1	TGTGCCAGCAGTTACTCGCCGGGGCTGAACACTGAAGCTTTCTTT	CASSYSPGLNTEAFF
TRBV19	.	many	TRBJ1-5	TGTGCCAGTAGGGAATGGGAGGGAACCCAGCATTTT	CASREWEGTQHF
TRBV13	.	.	TRBJ2-3	TGTGCCAGCAGCCAGAGGAGAGGGACGGCTAGCACAGATACGCAGTATTTT	CASSQRRGTASTDTQYF
TRBV10-3	.	.	TRBJ2-2	TGTGCCATCAGTGAGTCGACTCGGGGATCCAACACCGGGGAGCTGTTTTTT	CAISESTRGSNTGELFF
TRBV12-3/TRBV12-4	TRBD2	many	TRBJ2-1	TGTGCCAGCAGTTTTTTAGAGCGGGGGCCCAATGAGCAGTTCTTC	CASSFLERGPNEQFF
TRBV4-3	TRBD2	many	TRBJ2-3	TGCGCCAGCAGCCAAGAGATGGGCGGGAGGGGGGCAGATACGCAGTATTTT	CASSQEMGGRGADTQYF
TRBV28	TRBD1	many	TRBJ2-7	TGTGCCAGCAGATTGGGACAGGGGGCATCCTACGAGCAGTACTTC	CASRLGQGASYEQYF
TRBV7-9	TRBD1	few	TRBJ1-1	TGTGCCAGCAGCTTAGTGGAGGACAGGGACATGAACACTGAAGCTTTCTTT	CASSLVEDRDMNTEAFF
TRBV9	.	many	TRBJ1-1	TGTGCCAGCAGCGGGCGGAGCGGAGCTTTCTTT	CASSGRSGAFF
TRBV5-1	.	many	TRBJ2-5	TGCGCCAGCAGCTTGGCGGGATATGAAGAGACCCAGTACTTC	CASSLAGYEETQYF
TRBV18	TRBD1	few	TRBJ2-2	TGTGCCAGCTCACCGTCCACAGGGGCCGCGAACACCGGGGAGCTGTTTTTT	CASSPSTGAANTGELFF
TRBV5-1	TRBD1	few	TRBJ1-6	TGCGCCAGCACCCGACCGGGACAGGATAATTCACCCCTCCACTTT	CASTRPGQDNSPLHF
TRBV2	TRBD1	.	TRBJ1-2	TGTGCCAGCACCGAAAGGGGGCCTTACTATGGCTACACCTTC	CASTERGPYYGYTF
TRBV4-1	TRBD1	many	TRBJ1-5	TGCGCCAGCGCAATGAACAGGGGGGAGGGTCAGCCCCAGCATTTT	CASAMNRGEGQPQHF
TRBV13	.	many	TRBJ1-6	TGTGCCAGCAGTCCCTTTGGCTCCTATAATTCACCCCTCCACTTT	CASSPFGSYNSPLHF
TRBV18	.	many	TRBJ2-5	TGTGCCAGCAGCCCACAAGAGACCCAGTACTTC	CASSPQETQYF
TRBV24-1	.	many	TRBJ1-1	TGTGCCACCAGTGATATACGGCCTCCGAACACTGAAGCTTTCTTT	CATSDIRPPNTEAFF
TRBV6-2/TRBV6-3	TRBD2	few	TRBJ2-7	TGTGCCAGCAGCGCGACTAGCGGAGGCTGGGAGCAGTACTTC	CASSATSGGWEQYF
TRBV11-2	.	few	TRBJ2-1	TGTGCCAGCAGCTTGGGTTGGGATTCCTACAATGAGCAGTTCTTC	CASSLGWDSYNEQFF
TRBV12-3/TRBV12-4	TRBD2	many	TRBJ2-3	TGTGCCAGCAGGAAGAGCGGGGGGGTCACAGATACGCAGTATTTT	CASRKSGGVTDTQYF
TRBV7-8	.	few	TRBJ2-6	TGTGCCAGCAGCTCCTCGACTGTCTCTGGGGCCAACGTCCTGACTTTC	CASSSSTVSGANVLTF
TRBV5-4	.	many	TRBJ1-1	TGTGCCAGCAGCTTGGTTGAGGAGTACACTGAAGCTTTCTTT	CASSLVEEYTEAFF
TRBV7-6	.	many	TRBJ1-2	TGTGCCAGCAGCTTAATCGCCGATGCAGGGTTGGATGGCTACACCTTC	CASSLIADAGLDGYTF
TRBV19	.	.	TRBJ2-5	TGTGCCAGTAGGCGGACGACGGGCGAGGAGACCCAGTACTTC	CASRRTTGEETQYF
TRBV5-4	.	few	TRBJ2-3	TGTGCCAGCAGCTTGAGAGGGGCCTATGGTACGCAGTATTTT	CASSLRGAYGTQYF
TRBV5-5	TRBD1	many	TRBJ1-2	TGTGCCAGCAGCCCGGAGGGAGACAGGGGTGCTGGCTACACCTTC	CASSPEGDRGAGYTF
TRBV6-5	.	few	TRBJ1-6	TGTGCCAGCAGTTACTCGGTGGGGAGTTCACCCCTCCACTTT	CASSYSVGSSPLHF
TRBV12-3/TRBV12-4	TRBD2	many	TRBJ2-1	TGTGCCAGCAGCCCTCGCGGGGGGGCCTACAATGAGCAGTTCTTC	CASSPRGGAYNEQFF
TRBV10-3	.	.	TRBJ1-3	TGTGCCATCAGTGAGTCCACAGGCGGCATCGGAAACACCATATATTTT	CAISESTGGIGNTIYF